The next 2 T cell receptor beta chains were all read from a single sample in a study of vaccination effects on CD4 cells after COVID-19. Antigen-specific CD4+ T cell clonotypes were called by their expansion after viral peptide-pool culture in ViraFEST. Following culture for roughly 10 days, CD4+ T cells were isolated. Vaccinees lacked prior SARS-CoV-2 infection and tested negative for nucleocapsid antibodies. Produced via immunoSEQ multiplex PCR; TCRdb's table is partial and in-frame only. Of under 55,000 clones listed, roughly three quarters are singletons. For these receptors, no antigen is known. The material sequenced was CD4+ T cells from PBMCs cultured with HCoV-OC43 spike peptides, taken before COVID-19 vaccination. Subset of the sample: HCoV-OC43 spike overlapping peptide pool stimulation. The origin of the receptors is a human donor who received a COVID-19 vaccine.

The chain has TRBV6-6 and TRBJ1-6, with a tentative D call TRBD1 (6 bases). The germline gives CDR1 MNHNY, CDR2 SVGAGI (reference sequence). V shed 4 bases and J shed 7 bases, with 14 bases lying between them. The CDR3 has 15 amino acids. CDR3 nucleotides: TGTGCCAGCAGTTCCTTCTCAGGGGAAAATTCACCCCTCCACTTT. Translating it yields CASSSFSGENSPLHF.

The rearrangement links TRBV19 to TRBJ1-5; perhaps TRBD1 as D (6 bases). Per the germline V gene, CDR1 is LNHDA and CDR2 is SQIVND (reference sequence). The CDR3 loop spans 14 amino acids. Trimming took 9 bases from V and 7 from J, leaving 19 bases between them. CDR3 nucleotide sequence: TGTGCCAGAGACAACAGGGAATCCATCCAGCCCCAGCATTTT. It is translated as CARDNRESIQPQHF.